This T cell receptor beta chain was identified during a study of blood T cell repertoires in COVID-19. CDR3 length equals 14 residues. Germline V gene sequence: CDR1 WSHSY, CDR2 SAAADI. V gave up 2 bases and J gave up 8 bases, with 15 bases separating them. Assay used: immunoSEQ multiplex PCR; TCRdb lists only in-frame clones, some missing. The repertoire consists of about 240,000 clones, with approximately 83% occurring once and the leading ten covering around 3%. The chain combines TRBV10-2 with TRBJ1-2, with a tentative D call TRBD1 (6 bases). Sequencing was done on a sample of PBMCs or T cells enriched from blood (not recorded which). The TCR comes from a woman in her thirties or forties with acute COVID-19. The CDR3 nucleotides are TGCGCCAGCAGTGAGGAACAGGGATTTCGCGGCTACACCTTC. Translated: CASSEEQGFRGYTF.